The 20 T cell receptor beta chains presented below share a single source sample, sequenced in a study of beta chain features in type 1 diabetes. Expressed TCRB transcripts were sequenced because the isolated RNA had all been reverse transcribed beforehand. The protocol was immunoSEQ multiplex PCR, while the TCRdb copy is restricted to in-frame clones and leaves out a portion. The sample gives 130,000 to 150,000 clones, roughly 50% of which show up once; under 0.45% is in the top ten. Input material: Tregs from blood. The receptors were sampled from a man aged 18 to 35 in good health.

As concerns this clone: The sample has other DNA sequences that encode this CDR3 too. V is TRBV7-2 and J is TRBJ2-3; D is unresolved. This CDR3 region has 11 residues. V lost 5 bases to trimming and J lost 4 bases, with 4 bases between them. Germline V gene data show CDR1 as SGHTA and CDR2 as FQGNSA. CDR3 amino acids: CASSPADTQYF. CDR3 DNA sequence: TGTGCCAGCAGCCCAGCAGATACGCAGTATTTT.

The chain's CDR3 is CAWSPLDTNSGNTIYF. The CDR3 DNA follows: TGTGCCTGGAGTCCCCTGGACACGAACTCTGGAAACACCATATATTTT. The chain links TRBV30 to TRBJ1-3, with D tentatively TRBD1 (5 bases). The CDR3 is 16 residues long. The germline gives CDR1 GTSNPN, CDR2 SVGIG (reference sequence). The V gene lost 2 bases and the J gene lost 0 bases, with 14 bases spanning the gap.

This chain joins TRBV6-1 and TRBJ2-5; TRBD1 aligns across 7 bases. This CDR3 has 14 amino acids. Germline assignment: CDR1 MNHNS and CDR2 SASEGT. J gave up 4 bases and V 4 bases, and 6 bases lay outside the gene matches. CDR3 loop: CASSVQGMGETQYF. The CDR3 DNA reads TGTGCCAGCAGTGTACAGGGGATGGGAGAGACCCAGTACTTC.

The chain joins TRBV18 to TRBJ2-1, with 12 bases that match TRBD2. The CDR3 has 16 amino acids. Germline V lookup: CDR1 KGHSH, CDR2 LQKENI. Unmatched junction bases numbered 7, after V lost 2 bases and J lost 8 bases. The CDR3, as DNA: TGTGCCAGCTCACCAAGACTAGCGGGAGTAACCGATGAGCAGTTCTTC. The encoded protein is CASSPRLAGVTDEQFF.

V is TRBV30 and J is TRBJ2-1, with 10 bases aligning to TRBD2. Per the germline V gene, CDR1 is GTSNPN and CDR2 is SVGIG (reference sequence). V was clipped by 3 bases and J by 0 bases; unmatched bases: 5. This CDR3 is 16 amino acids long. The CDR3 sequence: CAWSRLAGSSYNEQFF. As DNA, the CDR3 is TGTGCCTGGAGCCGACTAGCGGGCAGCTCCTACAATGAGCAGTTCTTC.

This clone appeared a few times. CDR3 nucleotides: TGTGCCAGCAGCTCCGCGGGGTCCTACAATGAGCAGTTCTTC. Its protein product is CASSSAGSYNEQFF. The V gene is TRBV7-2, the J gene TRBJ2-1; D might be TRBD2 (6 bases). Germline lookup yields CDR1 SGHTA and CDR2 FQGNSA. The CDR3 sequence is 14 residues long. The V gene lost 4 bases and the J gene lost 1 base, with 8 bases spanning the gap.

This clone showed up just a few times. The rearrangement links TRBV15 to TRBJ2-7, with TRBD2 matching over 7 bases. In germline, CDR1 is LNHNV, CDR2 YYDKDF (reference sequence). This CDR3 spans 19 amino acids. Trimming took 0 bases from V and 1 from J; bases not matched to a gene: 15. The CDR3 DNA reads as TGTGCCACCAGCAGAGATGGGGCCCGTGTGGCGGGAGATTCCTACGAGCAGTACTTC. Translating it yields CATSRDGARVAGDSYEQYF. Full variable domain (outside the CDR3, taken from reference TRBV15 and TRBJ2-7): DAMVIQNPRYQVTQFGKPVTLSCSQTLNHNVMYWYQQKSSQAPKLLFHYYDKDFNNEADTPDNFQSRRPNTSFCFLDIRSPGLGDTAMYLCATSRDGARVAGDSYEQYFGPGTRLTVT.

The rearrangement joins TRBV28 to TRBJ1-5; a possible D gene is TRBD1 (5 bases). Germline V gene data show CDR1 as MDHEN and CDR2 as SYDVKM. Deletions cut 6 bases from V and 7 bases from J, with 10 bases between. The CDR3 runs to 12 residues. The CDR3 protein is CASSGHRQPQHF. The CDR3 DNA sequence: TGTGCCAGCAGCGGACATAGACAGCCCCAGCATTTT.

This chain uses TRBV7-9 with TRBJ2-7; D remains ambiguous. V shed 4 bases and J shed 6 bases, with 10 bases lying between them. The CDR3 sequence is 12 residues long. The germline gives CDR1 SEHNR, CDR2 FQNEAQ (reference sequence). CDR3 sequence: CASSYPSGEQYF. DNA of the CDR3: TGTGCCAGCAGCTACCCGTCAGGCGAGCAGTACTTC.

The chain couples TRBV7-9 to TRBJ2-7; 9 nucleotides line up with TRBD2. Unmatched junction bases numbered 12, after V lost 5 bases and J lost 4 bases. The CDR3 is 16 amino acids. CDR1 is SEHNR and CDR2 is FQNEAQ in the germline V gene (reference sequence). The CDR3 DNA sequence: TGTGCCAGCAGCCCAACCACGTCCAGCGGGAGGTACGAGCAGTACTTC. Residues: CASSPTTSSGRYEQYF. Full variable domain (rest looked up from reference TRBV7-9 and TRBJ2-7): DTGVSQNPRHKITKRGQNVTFRCDPISEHNRLYWYRQTLGQGPEFLTYFQNEAQLEKSRLLSDRFSAERPKGSFSTLEIQRTEQGDSAMYLCASSPTTSSGRYEQYFGPGTRLTVT.

This rearrangement joins TRBV5-1 to TRBJ1-3; TRBD1 agrees at 8 bases. V lost 4 bases and J lost 2; bases outside the gene matches: 2. This CDR3 spans 14 amino acids. The germline V gene encodes CDR1 SGHRS and CDR2 YFSETQ. The CDR3: CASSPTGAGNTIYF. The CDR3 DNA follows: TGCGCCAGCAGCCCGACAGGGGCTGGAAACACCATATATTTT.

The chain links TRBV30 to TRBJ1-1; weak D call: TRBD1 (6 bases). The CDR3 has 15 residues. Germline CDR1 reads GTSNPN; CDR2 reads SVGIG (reference sequence). The V end lost 6 bases, the J end lost 7 bases, and 24 bases lay between the germline ends. The CDR3 protein is CACRLRGRAKIEAFF. The CDR3 DNA sequence: TGTGCCTGCCGCCTCAGGGGACGGGCGAAAATTGAAGCTTTCTTT.

This clone was seen only a few times. The gene calls are TRBV7-9 and TRBJ2-2; TRBD2 matches 9 bases. Germline-derived CDR1 and CDR2 are SEHNR and FQNEAQ (reference sequence). This CDR3 is built from 15 residues. Trimming removed 5 bases from V and 7 bases from J; junction bases left unmatched: 8. CDR3 DNA sequence: TGTGCCAGCAGCCCCGGGGGACTAGCTGTCGGGGAGCTGTTTTTT. The encoded protein is CASSPGGLAVGELFF.

The chain combines TRBV15 with TRBJ2-1, with 8 bases that match TRBD2. The CDR3 has 19 amino acids. J was trimmed by 4 bases and V by 5 bases; bases with no gene match: 19. The germline V gene has CDR1 LNHNV and CDR2 YYDKDF (reference sequence). The CDR3 sequence: CATSPGRVVAGPSYNEQFF. The CDR3 DNA is TGTGCCACCAGCCCCGGGCGTGTTGTAGCGGGACCCTCTTACAATGAGCAGTTCTTC. The full variable domain, with the rest looked up from reference TRBV15 and TRBJ2-1, is DAMVIQNPRYQVTQFGKPVTLSCSQTLNHNVMYWYQQKSSQAPKLLFHYYDKDFNNEADTPDNFQSRRPNTSFCFLDIRSPGLGDTAMYLCATSPGRVVAGPSYNEQFFGPGTRLTVL.

The chain uses TRBV5-1 and TRBJ2-7; unclear D gene. The germline CDR1 and CDR2 sequences are SGHRS and YFSETQ. The V end was cut by 0 bases, the J end by 6 bases, with 13 bases between. This CDR3 has 14 residues. The CDR3 loop reads CASSLDRSGGEQYF. CDR3 DNA sequence: TGCGCCAGCAGCTTGGACCGTTCAGGTGGCGAGCAGTACTTC.

The J gene is TRBJ1-2, the V gene TRBV18; D might be TRBD1 (6 bases). Germline V gives CDR1 KGHSH, CDR2 LQKENI. The CDR3 loop spans 15 amino acids. With 0 bases removed from V and 8 bases from J, the gap between germline ends came to 16 bases. The CDR3 reads CASSPPAGVLLGYTF. CDR3 nucleotide sequence: TGTGCCAGCTCACCACCCGCAGGGGTCCTTCTCGGCTACACCTTC.

The CDR3 protein is CASTQTSGRAREQFF. In DNA form, the CDR3 reads TGTGCCAGCACCCAAACTAGCGGGAGGGCCCGGGAGCAGTTCTTC. The J gene is TRBJ2-1, the V gene TRBV6-5; TRBD2 matches at 13 bases. The CDR3 extends over 15 amino acids. The V and J ends lost 7 bases and 10 bases, in that order; junction bases with no gene match: 10. Germline V lookup: CDR1 MNHEY, CDR2 SVGAGI.

This chain links TRBV19 with TRBJ2-1, with a tentative D call TRBD2 (5 bases). Germline V gene lookup returns CDR1 LNHDA and CDR2 SQIVND (reference sequence). CDR3 length equals 13 residues. Trimming pared 8 bases from V and 7 bases from J, leaving 15 bases between. The CDR3 DNA is TGTGCCAGTCGCCGACTGACGGGGAATGAGCAGTTCTTC. It specifies CASRRLTGNEQFF.

The chain recombines TRBV7-9 with TRBJ2-5; 8 nucleotides match TRBD2. In germline, CDR1 is SEHNR, CDR2 FQNEAQ (reference sequence). The ends lost 3 bases at V and 7 bases at J; junction bases unmatched: 10. The length of the CDR3 is 15 residues. The CDR3 region is CASSFAGTRRGTQYF. Written as DNA, the CDR3 is TGTGCCAGCAGCTTCGCCGGGACTAGGCGCGGGACCCAGTACTTC.

This clone was detected only once. The chain joins TRBV19 to TRBJ2-4; tentative D call: TRBD2 (6 bases). V dropped 5 bases and J dropped 1 base, with 9 bases sitting between them. The CDR3 is made up of 14 amino acids. CDR1 and CDR2 from the germline V gene are LNHDA and SQIVND (reference sequence). CDR3 amino acids: CASSARGAKNIQYF. The CDR3 DNA follows: TGTGCCAGTAGTGCCCGGGGGGCCAAAAACATTCAGTACTTC.